This T cell receptor beta chain is drawn from a study of identical twins. No donor was unhealthy or non-Caucasian. With template switching, a universal primer site was added, and the cDNA carried unique molecular identifiers. TCRdb re-called the 5' RACE reads through MiXCR, storing one row per CDR3 protein. Of 200,000 to 250,000 distinct CDR3 sequences in the sample, over 5% were seen once. V lost 6 bases, J lost 6 bases, and 13 bases lay in between. Germline V gene lookup returns CDR1 SQVTM and CDR2 ANQGSEA. This CDR3 has 12 residues. This clonotype was recorded many times. These same records also appear under a second study, on T cells expressing NK-cell markers. That source reports: Seven sequenced donors out of eight were HCMV-seropositive, one seronegative.

The sequence was obtained from a woman aged 18 to 35 in good health. This chain joins TRBV29-1 and TRBJ2-3; the D gene could be TRBD1 or TRBD2 (5 bases each). The sequenced material came from CD8+ T cells sorted from blood. CDR3 in DNA: TGCAGCGTGACGGGACGGAACGATACGCAGTATTTT. Amino acids: CSVTGRNDTQYF.